The TCR beta chain under discussion was sequenced for a study of blood T cell repertoires in COVID-19. Study overall: Specimens from acute and convalescent COVID-19 originated in the United States, Italy and Spain. Sample material is recorded as cDNA or gDNA derived from T cells, B-cell-depleted T cells, or PBMCs.

As originally analysed: Nucleated cell counts were estimated from reference gene primer amplification. TCRdb's table, derived via immunoSEQ multiplex PCR, lists solely in-frame clones and lacks some. That table is the source of V, J and clone size, and D and trimming were worked out from the DNA. The data contain roughly 200,000 clones, 75% to 95% of them singletons. V dropped 0 bases and J dropped 6 bases, with 9 bases sitting between them. The germline gives CDR1 SGHNT, CDR2 YYREEE (reference sequence). This CDR3 has 14 amino acids. This rearrangement joins TRBV5-4 to TRBJ1-4; D possibly corresponds to TRBD1 (5 bases). The TCR sequence derives from a man between 50 and 59 years old with acute or convalescent COVID-19. Sequenced sample: peripheral blood. As DNA, the CDR3 is TGTGCCAGCAGCTTGGCCGGCAGGGATGAAAAACTGTTTTTT. Translating gives CASSLAGRDEKLFF.